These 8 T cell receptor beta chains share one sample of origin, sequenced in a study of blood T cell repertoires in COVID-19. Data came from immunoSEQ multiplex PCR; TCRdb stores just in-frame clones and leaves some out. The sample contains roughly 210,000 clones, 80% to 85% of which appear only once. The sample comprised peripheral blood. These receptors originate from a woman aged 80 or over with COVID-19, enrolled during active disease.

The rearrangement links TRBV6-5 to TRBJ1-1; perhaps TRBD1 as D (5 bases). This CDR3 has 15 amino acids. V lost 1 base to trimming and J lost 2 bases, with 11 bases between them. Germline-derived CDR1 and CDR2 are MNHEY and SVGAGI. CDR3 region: CASSYWRQTNTEAFF. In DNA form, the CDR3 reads TGTGCCAGCAGTTACTGGAGACAGACCAACACTGAAGCTTTCTTT.

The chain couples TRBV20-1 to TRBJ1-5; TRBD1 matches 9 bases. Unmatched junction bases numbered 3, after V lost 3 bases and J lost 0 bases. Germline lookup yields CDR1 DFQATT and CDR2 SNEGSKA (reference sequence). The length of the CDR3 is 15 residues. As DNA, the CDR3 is TGCAGTGCTAGTCCGGGACAGGGTAGCAATCAGCCCCAGCATTTT. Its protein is CSASPGQGSNQPQHF.

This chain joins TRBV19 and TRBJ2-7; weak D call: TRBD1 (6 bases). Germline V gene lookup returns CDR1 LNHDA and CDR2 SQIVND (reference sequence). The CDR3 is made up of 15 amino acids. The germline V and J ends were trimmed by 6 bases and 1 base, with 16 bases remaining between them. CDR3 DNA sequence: TGTGCCAGTAGGGGAACAGGGACCTTTTCCTACGAGCAGTACTTC. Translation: CASRGTGTFSYEQYF.

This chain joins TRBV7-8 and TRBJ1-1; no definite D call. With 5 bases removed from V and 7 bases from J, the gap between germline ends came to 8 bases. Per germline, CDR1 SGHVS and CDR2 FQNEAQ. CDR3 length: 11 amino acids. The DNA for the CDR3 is TGTGCCAGCAGCCCCGGGAGTGAAGCTTTCTTT. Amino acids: CASSPGSEAFF.

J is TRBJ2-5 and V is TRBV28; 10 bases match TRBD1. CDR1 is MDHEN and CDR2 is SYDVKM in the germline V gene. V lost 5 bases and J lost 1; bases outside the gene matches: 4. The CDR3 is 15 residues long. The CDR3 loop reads CASSQTGGFQETQYF. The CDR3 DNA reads TGTGCCAGCAGTCAGACAGGGGGCTTCCAAGAGACCCAGTACTTC.

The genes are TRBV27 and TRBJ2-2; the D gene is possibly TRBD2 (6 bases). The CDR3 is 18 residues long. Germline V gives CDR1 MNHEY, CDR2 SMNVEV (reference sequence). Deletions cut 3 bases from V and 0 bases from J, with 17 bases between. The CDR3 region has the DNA TGTGCCAGCAGTTTTGGGTGGGGACTCACAACGAACACCGGGGAGCTGTTTTTT. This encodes CASSFGWGLTTNTGELFF.

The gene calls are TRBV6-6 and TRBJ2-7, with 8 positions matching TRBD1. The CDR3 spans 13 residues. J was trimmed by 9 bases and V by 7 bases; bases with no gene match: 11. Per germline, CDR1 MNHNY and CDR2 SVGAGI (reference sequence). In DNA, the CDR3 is TGTGCCAGCACCGACGTCGGACAGGGAGCGCAGTACGTC. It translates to CASTDVGQGAQYV.

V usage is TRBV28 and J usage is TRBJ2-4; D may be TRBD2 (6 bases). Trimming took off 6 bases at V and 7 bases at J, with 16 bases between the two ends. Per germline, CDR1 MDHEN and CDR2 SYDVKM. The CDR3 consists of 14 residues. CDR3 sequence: CASSPGSHGNIQYF. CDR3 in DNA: TGTGCCAGCAGCCCCGGGAGCCACGGGAACATTCAGTACTTC. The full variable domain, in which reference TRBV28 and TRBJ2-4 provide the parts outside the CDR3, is DVKVTQSSRYLVKRTGEKVFLECVQDMDHENMFWYRQDPGLGLRLIYFSYDVKMKEKGDIPEGYSVSREKKERFSLILESASTNQTSMYLCASSPGSHGNIQYFGAGTRLSVL.